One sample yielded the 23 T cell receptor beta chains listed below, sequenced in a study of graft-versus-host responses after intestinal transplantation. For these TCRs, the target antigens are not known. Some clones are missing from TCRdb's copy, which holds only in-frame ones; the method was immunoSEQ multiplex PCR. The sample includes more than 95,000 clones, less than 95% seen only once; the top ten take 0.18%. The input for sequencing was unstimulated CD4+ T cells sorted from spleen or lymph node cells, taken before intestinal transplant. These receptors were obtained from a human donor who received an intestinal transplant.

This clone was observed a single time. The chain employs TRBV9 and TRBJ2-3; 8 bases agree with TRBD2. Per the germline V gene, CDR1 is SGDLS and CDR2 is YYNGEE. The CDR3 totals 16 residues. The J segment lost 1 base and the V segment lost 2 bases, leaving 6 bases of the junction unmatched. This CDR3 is CASSVTAGARTDTQYF. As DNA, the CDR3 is TGTGCCAGCAGCGTTACAGCGGGAGCGCGCACAGATACGCAGTATTTT.

The CDR3 nucleotides read TGTGCCAGCAGCTTGGGACTAGTCGACACCGGGGAGCTGTTTTTT. Translated: CASSLGLVDTGELFF. V and J are TRBV5-4 and TRBJ2-2; TRBD2 might be the D (6 bases). The germline CDR1 and CDR2 sequences are SGHNT and YYREEE (reference sequence). CDR3 length: 15 residues. Trimming took off 0 bases at V and 3 bases at J, with 9 bases between the two ends.

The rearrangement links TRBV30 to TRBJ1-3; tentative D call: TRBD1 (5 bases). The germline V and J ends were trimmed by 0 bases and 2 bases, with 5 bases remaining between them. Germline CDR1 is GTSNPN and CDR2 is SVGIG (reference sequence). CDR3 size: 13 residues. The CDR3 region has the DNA TGTGCCTGGAGTGTGGGGCCTGGAAACACCATATATTTT. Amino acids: CAWSVGPGNTIYF.

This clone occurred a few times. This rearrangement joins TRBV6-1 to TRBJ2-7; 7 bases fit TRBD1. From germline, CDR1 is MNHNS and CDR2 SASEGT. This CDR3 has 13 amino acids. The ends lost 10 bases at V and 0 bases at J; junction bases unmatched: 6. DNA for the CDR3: TGTGCCACCCAGACAGGGAGCTCCTACGAGCAGTACTTC. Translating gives CATQTGSSYEQYF.

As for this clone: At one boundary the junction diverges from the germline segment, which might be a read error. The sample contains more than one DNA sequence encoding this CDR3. This chain's CDR3 is CAWKGGDTEAFF. CDR3 DNA sequence: TGTGCCTGGAAAGGGGGAGACACTGAAGCCTTCTTT. The rearrangement links TRBV30 to TRBJ1-1, with TRBD1 as a possible D gene (6 bases). The CDR3 extends over 12 amino acids. Germline-derived CDR1 and CDR2 are GTSNPN and SVGIG (reference sequence).

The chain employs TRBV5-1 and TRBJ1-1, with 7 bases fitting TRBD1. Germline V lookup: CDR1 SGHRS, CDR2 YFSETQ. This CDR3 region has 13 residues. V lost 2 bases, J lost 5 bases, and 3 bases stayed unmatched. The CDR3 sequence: CASSFTGVTEAFF. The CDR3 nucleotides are TGCGCCAGCAGCTTTACAGGGGTTACTGAAGCTTTCTTT.

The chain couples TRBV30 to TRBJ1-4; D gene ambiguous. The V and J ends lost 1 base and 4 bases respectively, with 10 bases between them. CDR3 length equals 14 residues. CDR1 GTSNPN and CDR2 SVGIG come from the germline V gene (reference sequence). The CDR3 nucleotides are TGTGCCTGGAGTGCTTTGGGAGTTAATGAAAAACTGTTTTTT. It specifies CAWSALGVNEKLFF.

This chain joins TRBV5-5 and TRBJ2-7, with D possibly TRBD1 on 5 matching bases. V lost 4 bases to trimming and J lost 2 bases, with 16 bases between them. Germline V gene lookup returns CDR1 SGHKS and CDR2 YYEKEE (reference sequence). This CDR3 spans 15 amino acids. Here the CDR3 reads CASSLLSRRAYEQYF. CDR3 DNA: TGTGCCAGCAGCCTACTGAGCCGCAGGGCCTACGAGCAGTACTTC.

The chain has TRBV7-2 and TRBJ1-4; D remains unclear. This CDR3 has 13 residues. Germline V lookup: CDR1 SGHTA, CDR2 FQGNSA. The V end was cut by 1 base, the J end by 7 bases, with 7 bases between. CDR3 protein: CASSLDFREKLFF. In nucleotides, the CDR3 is TGTGCCAGCAGCTTAGACTTCCGTGAAAAACTGTTTTTT.

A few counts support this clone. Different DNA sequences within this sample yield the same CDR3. CDR3 nucleotides: TGTGCCAGCTCACCCCAGGGGGCAGATCAGCCCCAGCATTTT. Translation: CASSPQGADQPQHF. J is TRBJ1-5 and V is TRBV18; 8 nucleotides match TRBD1. J gave up 5 bases and V 3 bases, and 3 bases lay outside the gene matches. CDR1 KGHSH and CDR2 LQKENI come from the germline V gene. The CDR3 extends over 14 amino acids.

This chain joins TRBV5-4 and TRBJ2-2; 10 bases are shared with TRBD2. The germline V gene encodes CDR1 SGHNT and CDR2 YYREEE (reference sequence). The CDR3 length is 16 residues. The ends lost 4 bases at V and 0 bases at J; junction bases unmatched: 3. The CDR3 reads CASSPGLATNTGELFF. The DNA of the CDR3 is TGTGCCAGCAGCCCGGGACTAGCGACGAACACCGGGGAGCTGTTTTTT. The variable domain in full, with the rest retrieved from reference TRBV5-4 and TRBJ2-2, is ETGVTQSPTHLIKTRGQQVTLRCSSQSGHNTVSWYQQALGQGPQFIFQYYREEENGRGNFPPRFSGLQFPNYSSELNVNALELDDSALYLCASSPGLATNTGELFFGEGSRLTVL.

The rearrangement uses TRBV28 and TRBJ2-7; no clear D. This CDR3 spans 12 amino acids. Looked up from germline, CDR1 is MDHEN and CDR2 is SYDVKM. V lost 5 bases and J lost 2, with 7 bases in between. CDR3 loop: CASSTVTYEQYF. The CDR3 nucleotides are TGTGCCAGCAGTACAGTCACCTACGAGCAGTACTTC.

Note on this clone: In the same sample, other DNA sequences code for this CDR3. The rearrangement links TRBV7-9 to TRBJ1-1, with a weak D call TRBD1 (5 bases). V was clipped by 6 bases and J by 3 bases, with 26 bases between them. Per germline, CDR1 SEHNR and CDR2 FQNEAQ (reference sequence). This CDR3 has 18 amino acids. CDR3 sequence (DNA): TGTGCCAGCAGGATAGGGCCAATGGGGCAGCCTACAGACACTGAAGCTTTCTTT. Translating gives CASRIGPMGQPTDTEAFF.

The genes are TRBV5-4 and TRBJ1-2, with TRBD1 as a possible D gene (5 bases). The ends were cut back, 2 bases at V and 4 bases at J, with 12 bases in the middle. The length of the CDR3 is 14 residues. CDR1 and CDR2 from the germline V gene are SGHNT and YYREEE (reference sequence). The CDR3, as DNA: TGTGCCAGCAGCTTACGGCAGGGAGGCTATGGCTACACCTTC. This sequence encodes CASSLRQGGYGYTF.

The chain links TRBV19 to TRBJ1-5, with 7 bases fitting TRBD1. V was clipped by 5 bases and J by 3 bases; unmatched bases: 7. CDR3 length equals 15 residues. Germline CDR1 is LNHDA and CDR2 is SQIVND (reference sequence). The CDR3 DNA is TGTGCCAGTAGTTACGGGACAGCGATCAATCAGCCCCAGCATTTT. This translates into CASSYGTAINQPQHF.

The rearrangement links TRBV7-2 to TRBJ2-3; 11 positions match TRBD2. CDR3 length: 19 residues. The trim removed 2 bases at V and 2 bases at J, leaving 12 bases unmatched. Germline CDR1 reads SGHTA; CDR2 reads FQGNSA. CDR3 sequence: CASSLLGLAGRRITDTQYF. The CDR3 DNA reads TGTGCCAGCAGCTTATTAGGACTAGCGGGCCGCCGGATCACAGATACGCAGTATTTT.

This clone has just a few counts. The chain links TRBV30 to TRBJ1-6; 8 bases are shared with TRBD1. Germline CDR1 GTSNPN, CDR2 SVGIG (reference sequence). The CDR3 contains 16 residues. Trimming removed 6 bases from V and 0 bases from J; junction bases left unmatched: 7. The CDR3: CACLQGASSYNSPLHF. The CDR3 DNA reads TGTGCCTGCCTCCAGGGGGCCAGCTCCTATAATTCACCCCTCCACTTT.

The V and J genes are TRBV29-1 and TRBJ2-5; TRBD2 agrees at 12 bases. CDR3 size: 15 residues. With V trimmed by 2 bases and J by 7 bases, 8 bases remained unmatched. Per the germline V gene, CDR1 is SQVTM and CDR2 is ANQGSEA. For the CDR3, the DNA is TGCAGCGTTGAAAAGCGACTAGCGGGGGACGGGACCCAGTACTTC. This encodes CSVEKRLAGDGTQYF. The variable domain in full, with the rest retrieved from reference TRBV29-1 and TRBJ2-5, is SAVISQKPSRDICQRGTSLTIQCQVDSQVTMMFWYRQQPGQSLTLIATANQGSEATYESGFVIDKFPISRPNLTFSTLTVSNMSPEDSSIYLCSVEKRLAGDGTQYFGPGTRLLVL.

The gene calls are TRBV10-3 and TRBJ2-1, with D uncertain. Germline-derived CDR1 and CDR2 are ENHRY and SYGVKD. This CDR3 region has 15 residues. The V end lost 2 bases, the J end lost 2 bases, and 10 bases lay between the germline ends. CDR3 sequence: CAISEGPPAYNEQFF. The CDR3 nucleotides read TGTGCCATCAGTGAGGGGCCCCCGGCCTACAATGAGCAGTTCTTC.

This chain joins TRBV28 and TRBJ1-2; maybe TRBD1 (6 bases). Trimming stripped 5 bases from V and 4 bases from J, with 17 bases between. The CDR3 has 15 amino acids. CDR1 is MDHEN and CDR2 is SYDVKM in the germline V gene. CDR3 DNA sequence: TGTGCCAGCAGTCCACTCAGGGGAGCAGGCTATGGCTACACCTTC. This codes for CASSPLRGAGYGYTF.

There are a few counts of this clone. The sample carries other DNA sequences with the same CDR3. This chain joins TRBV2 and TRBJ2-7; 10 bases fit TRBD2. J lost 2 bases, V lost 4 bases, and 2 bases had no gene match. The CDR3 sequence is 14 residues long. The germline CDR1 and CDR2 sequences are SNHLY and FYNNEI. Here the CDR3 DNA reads TGTGCCAGCAGTGGAACTAGCGGGGCCTACGAGCAGTACTTC. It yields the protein CASSGTSGAYEQYF.

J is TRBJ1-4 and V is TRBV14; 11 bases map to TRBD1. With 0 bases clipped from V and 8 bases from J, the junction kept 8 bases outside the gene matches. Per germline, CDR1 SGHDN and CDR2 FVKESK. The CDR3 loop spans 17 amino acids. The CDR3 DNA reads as TGTGCCAGCAGCCAAGAATTTGCGGGACAGGGGGGCGAAAAACTGTTTTTT. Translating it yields CASSQEFAGQGGEKLFF.

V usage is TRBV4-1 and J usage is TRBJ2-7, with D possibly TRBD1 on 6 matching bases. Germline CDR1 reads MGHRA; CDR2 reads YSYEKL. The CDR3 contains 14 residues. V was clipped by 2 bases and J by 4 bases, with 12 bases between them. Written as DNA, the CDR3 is TGCGCCAGCAGCCAACCGGGACACCAATACGAGCAGTACTTC. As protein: CASSQPGHQYEQYF.